This note documents a single T cell receptor (beta chain) sequence. Which antigen it targets is not known. No much larger clone exists at a distance of one base, and base qualities are not known. The CDR3 holds 17 amino acids from the cysteine to the phenylalanine. CDR3 DNA is the only sequence kept; it has 51 bases, read in frame from the first base. V ends up 0 bases short and J 1 base short, with an unmatched junction base count of 6. CDR1 is given as LGHNA and CDR2 as YSLEER, both from the germline V gene. This specimen comes from a study of beta chain features in type 1 diabetes (dated by TCRdb to 2016 to 2019). A note on the overall study: Patients and healthy donors did not differ in mean age, gender distribution, total cell number or subset yield. A total of roughly 98,000,000 sorted cells were examined across all samples, and a strong correlation was observed between cell number per subset and RNA yield. The study compared the TCRB repertoires of sorted circulating CD4+ T cell subsets in recently diagnosed type 1 diabetes patients with those in matched healthy donors. Regulatory and stem cell-like memory subsets were obtained from only 8 patients and about 8 healthy donors, while naive and central memory subsets were obtained from all 30 or so donors. Paper-wide results and their limitations: Naive, central memory and regulatory TCRB repertoires appeared more similar among patients than among healthy donors. Because cDNA rather than genomic DNA was sequenced, highly expressing activated cells could have been over-represented, although no difference in activation and CD3 levels was found between groups. Because the HLA sub-analyses included only small numbers of individuals, any influence of HLA type on TCRB rearrangement was left unresolved. At VDJ recombination sites, patients with type 1 diabetes made fewer insertions and deleted more nucleotides, a pattern implying thymic rearrangement abnormalities. PCR might favor shorter templates, but patient and control samples were amplified and corrected together, so any skew would affect both groups equally. In all four CD4+ subsets, TCRB CDR3 length was moderately but significantly shorter in type 1 diabetes patients.

The High Capacity cDNA Reverse Transcription Kit was used to reverse transcribe all of the isolated RNA, meaning that expressed TCRB transcripts were what got sequenced. Naive, central memory and regulatory T cell samples underwent deep immunoSEQ sequencing, averaging roughly 3.4 million total reads per sample. Sorted cells were lysed in RLT buffer and RNA was extracted with DNase-treated RNeasy Micro or Mini kits, depending on cell number. To prevent cross-contamination, every cell subset was processed on its own, while patient and healthy donor samples were processed together. The immunoSEQ multiplex PCR was used to amplify TCRB sequences from cDNA, yielding 87-bp fragments that span the CDR3 region. The amplicons were sequenced using the Illumina HiSeq platform. The authors' analysis ran thus. PCR bias was computationally corrected using synthetic template baselines, reads within Hamming distance 2 were collapsed, and singletons that could not be merged were discarded. By aligning reads against IMGT, V, D and J genes, CDR3 length, and insertions or deletions at six rearrangement sites were assigned. Within each subset, clonotype counts were normalized to sorted cell number, after which true diversity and Gini coefficients were computed with the tcR R package. The overlap coefficient, calculated on TCRB nucleotide sequences, was used to quantify repertoire sharing. TCRdb obtained this table from immuneACCESS and retained in-frame rearrangements with V and J assigned. These tables miss some clones; where compared with another copy, unresolved V genes account for less than half of the shortfall, and the remainder is unexplained. Clone size and V and J calls were adopted from that table, with D and trimming inferred from the DNA. The sample table shows about 370,000 clones, and over 8.5% are seen once. About 0.64% of the sample rests with the top ten.

Each donor gave one peripheral blood draw, averaging approximately 0.11 L, which was collected into heparinised tubes. Using a panel that included CD45RO, CCR7, CD25, CD127, CD95 and CD27, naive, central memory, regulatory and stem cell-like memory CD4+ T cells were sorted on a BD FACSAria II. A purity above 95% was achieved for all sorted populations. PBMCs were isolated right away by Lymphoprep density gradient centrifugation and were stained directly, without culture. Samples were stained and sorted in pairs, with one healthy donor and one patient per experiment, so that batch effects were minimized.

Sequenced input: central memory CD4+ T cells from blood. This TCR came from a man younger than 45 with type 1 diabetes. This receptor chain uses TRBV4-3 and TRBJ2-5; 9 bases in the middle match TRBD1. DNA sequence: TGCGCCAGCAGCCAAGATGCGAGACAGGGGGGCCAAGAGACCCAGTACTTC. Its translation reads: CASSQDARQGGQETQYF.